Reported below is one T cell receptor beta chain. Its antigen remains unidentified. The data belong to a study of OX40 agonist ivuxolimab in advanced cancers. About the study: Earlier anti-PD-1, anti-PD-L1 or anti-CTLA-4 therapy was permitted; roughly 40% had received some.

Study-level points and caveats: In CD8+ T cells, expanded clones were on average more numerous than in CD4+.

Profiled with immunoSEQ multiplex PCR; TCRdb holds only in-frame clones, not every one. The data contain approximately 70,000 clones, approximately 90% of them seen just once; the ten biggest clones take up more than 4%. Anyone with autoimmune disease history or systemic immunosuppression was excluded. Germline V gene sequence: CDR1 SGHTA, CDR2 FQGTGA. The V gene lost 5 bases and the J gene lost 5 bases, with 21 bases spanning the gap. The CDR3 has 16 amino acids. The chain employs TRBV7-3 and TRBJ2-5, with D perhaps TRBD2 (5 bases). Sample: CD4+ or CD8+ T cells sorted from blood, taken in a trial of the OX40 agonist ivuxolimab. The receptor's source is an adult with an advanced solid tumor such as melanoma, head and neck, liver or kidney cancer. CDR3 nucleotides: TGTGCCAGCAGCCTAGGAAACCCCCAGGAGGAGGAGACCCAGTACTTC. It translates to CASSLGNPQEEETQYF.